This T cell receptor (beta chain) was identified in a study of T cell responses to AZD1222 COVID-19 vaccine. Method: immunoSEQ multiplex PCR; TCRdb's copy keeps in-frame clones and lacks some. Found here are approximately 110,000 clones, 85% to 90% of them singletons; the top ten hold 2.5% to 3%. Deletions cut 4 bases from V and 4 bases from J, with 14 bases between. The CDR3 runs 14 residues. CDR1 is SGDLS, CDR2 YYNGEE, per germline. This specimen was peripheral blood, taken on day 0 of AZD1222 vaccination. The sequence was obtained from an adult in good health. The chain links TRBV9 to TRBJ2-5, with D possibly TRBD2 on 6 matching bases. As DNA, the CDR3 is TGTGCCAGCAGCCTCGGCGGGGCAGGAGAGACCCAGTACTTC. Protein: CASSLGGAGETQYF.